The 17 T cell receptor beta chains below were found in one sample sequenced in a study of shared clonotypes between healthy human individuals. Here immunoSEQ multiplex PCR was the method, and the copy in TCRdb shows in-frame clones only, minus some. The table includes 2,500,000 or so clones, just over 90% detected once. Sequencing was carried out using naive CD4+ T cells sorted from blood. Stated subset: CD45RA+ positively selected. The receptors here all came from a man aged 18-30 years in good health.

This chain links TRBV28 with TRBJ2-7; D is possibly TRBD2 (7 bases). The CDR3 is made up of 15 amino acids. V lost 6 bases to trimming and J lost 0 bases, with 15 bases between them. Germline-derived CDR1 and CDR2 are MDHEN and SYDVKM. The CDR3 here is CASSRGGGNSYEQYF. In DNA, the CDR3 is TGTGCCAGCAGCCGGGGCGGGGGCAACTCCTACGAGCAGTACTTC.

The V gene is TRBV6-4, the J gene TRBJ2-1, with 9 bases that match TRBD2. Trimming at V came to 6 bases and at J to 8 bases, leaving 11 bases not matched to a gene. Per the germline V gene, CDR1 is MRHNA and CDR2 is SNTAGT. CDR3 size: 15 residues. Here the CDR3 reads CASRAEAGGPHEQFF. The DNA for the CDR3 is TGTGCCAGCAGGGCCGAAGCGGGGGGCCCCCATGAGCAGTTCTTC.

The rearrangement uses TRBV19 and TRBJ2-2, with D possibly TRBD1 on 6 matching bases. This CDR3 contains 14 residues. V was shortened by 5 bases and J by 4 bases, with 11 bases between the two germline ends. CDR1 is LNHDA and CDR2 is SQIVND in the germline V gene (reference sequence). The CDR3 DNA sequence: TGTGCCAGTAGTCCGGGACACCTCACCGGGGAGCTGTTTTTT. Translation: CASSPGHLTGELFF.

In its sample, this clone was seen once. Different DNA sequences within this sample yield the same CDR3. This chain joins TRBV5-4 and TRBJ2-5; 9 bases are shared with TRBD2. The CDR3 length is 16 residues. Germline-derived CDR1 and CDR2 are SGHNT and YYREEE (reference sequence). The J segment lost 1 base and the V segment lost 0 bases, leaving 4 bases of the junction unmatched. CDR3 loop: CASSLGLRGGQETQYF. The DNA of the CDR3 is TGTGCCAGCAGCTTGGGTTTGCGGGGGGGCCAAGAGACCCAGTACTTC.

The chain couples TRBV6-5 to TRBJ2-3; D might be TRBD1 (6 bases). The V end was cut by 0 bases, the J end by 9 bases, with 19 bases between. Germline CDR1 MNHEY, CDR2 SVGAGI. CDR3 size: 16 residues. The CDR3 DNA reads TGTGCCAGCAGTTACTCGAGAGCGGTGGGACAAGAGACGCAGTATTTT. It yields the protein CASSYSRAVGQETQYF.

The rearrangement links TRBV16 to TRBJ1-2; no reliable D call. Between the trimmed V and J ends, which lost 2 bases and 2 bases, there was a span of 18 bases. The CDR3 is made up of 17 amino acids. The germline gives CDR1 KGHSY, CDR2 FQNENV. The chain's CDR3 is CASSQGPFLRANYGYTF. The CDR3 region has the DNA TGTGCCAGCAGCCAAGGCCCGTTTCTACGGGCGAACTATGGCTACACCTTC.

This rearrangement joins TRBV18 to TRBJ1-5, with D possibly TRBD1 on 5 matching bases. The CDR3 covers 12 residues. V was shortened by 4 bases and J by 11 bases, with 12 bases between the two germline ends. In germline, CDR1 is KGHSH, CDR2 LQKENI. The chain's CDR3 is CASSQTGGAQHF. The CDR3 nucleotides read TGTGCCAGCTCACAAACCGGGGGAGCCCAGCATTTT. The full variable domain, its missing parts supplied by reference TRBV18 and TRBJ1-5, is NAGVMQNPRHLVRRRGQEARLRCSPMKGHSHVYWYRQLPEEGLKFMVYLQKENIIDESGMPKERFSAEFPKEGPSILRIQQVVRGDSAAYFCASSQTGGAQHFGDGTRLSIL.

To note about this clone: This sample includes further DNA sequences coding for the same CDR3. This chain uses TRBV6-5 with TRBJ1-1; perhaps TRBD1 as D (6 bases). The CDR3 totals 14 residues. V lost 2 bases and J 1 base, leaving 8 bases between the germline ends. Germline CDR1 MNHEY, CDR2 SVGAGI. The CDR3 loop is CASSYRGENTEAFF. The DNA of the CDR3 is TGTGCCAGCAGTTACAGGGGGGAGAACACTGAAGCTTTCTTT.

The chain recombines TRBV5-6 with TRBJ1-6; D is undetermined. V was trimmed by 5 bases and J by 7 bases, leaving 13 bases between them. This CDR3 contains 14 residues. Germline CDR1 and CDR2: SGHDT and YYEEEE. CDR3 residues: CASSFGNGNSPLHF. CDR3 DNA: TGTGCCAGCAGTTTTGGAAACGGCAATTCACCCCTCCACTTT. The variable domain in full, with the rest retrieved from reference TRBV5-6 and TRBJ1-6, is DAGVTQSPTHLIKTRGQQVTLRCSPKSGHDTVSWYQQALGQGPQFIFQYYEEEERQRGNFPDRFSGHQFPNYSSELNVNALLLGDSALYLCASSFGNGNSPLHFGNGTRLTVT.

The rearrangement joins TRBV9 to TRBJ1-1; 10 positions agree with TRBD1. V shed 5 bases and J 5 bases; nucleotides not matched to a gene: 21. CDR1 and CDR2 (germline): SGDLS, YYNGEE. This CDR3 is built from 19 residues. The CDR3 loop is CASRVRDRGPQEIWTEAFF. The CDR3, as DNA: TGTGCCAGCAGGGTTAGAGACAGGGGGCCTCAGGAGATTTGGACTGAAGCTTTCTTT.

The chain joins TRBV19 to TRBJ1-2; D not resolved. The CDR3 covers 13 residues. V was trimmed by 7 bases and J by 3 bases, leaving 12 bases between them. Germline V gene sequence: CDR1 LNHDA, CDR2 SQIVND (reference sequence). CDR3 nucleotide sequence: TGTGCCAGTAAGCTGGTTTTGGACTATGGCTACACCTTC. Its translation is CASKLVLDYGYTF.

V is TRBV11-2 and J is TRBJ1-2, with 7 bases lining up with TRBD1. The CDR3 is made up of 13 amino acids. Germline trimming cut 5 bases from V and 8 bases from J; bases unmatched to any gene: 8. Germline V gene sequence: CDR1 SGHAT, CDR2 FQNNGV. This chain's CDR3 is CASSPGQVEGYTF. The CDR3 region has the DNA TGTGCCAGCAGCCCCGGACAGGTAGAAGGCTACACCTTC.

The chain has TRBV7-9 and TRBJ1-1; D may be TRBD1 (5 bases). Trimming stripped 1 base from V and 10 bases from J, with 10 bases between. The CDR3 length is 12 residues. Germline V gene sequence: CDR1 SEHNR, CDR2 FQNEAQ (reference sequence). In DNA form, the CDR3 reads TGTGCCAGCAGCTTAGGGGCAGGGCGAGCTTTCTTT. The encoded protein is CASSLGAGRAFF.

The CDR3 loop reads CASSTLIGNYGYTF. The CDR3 coding sequence is TGTGCCAGCAGTACTCTCATTGGTAACTATGGCTACACCTTC. The chain is built from TRBV4-2 and TRBJ1-2; D is unresolved. The CDR3 is made up of 14 amino acids. Deletions cut 6 bases from V and 1 base from J, with 12 bases between. The germline V gene has CDR1 LGHNA and CDR2 YNFKEQ.

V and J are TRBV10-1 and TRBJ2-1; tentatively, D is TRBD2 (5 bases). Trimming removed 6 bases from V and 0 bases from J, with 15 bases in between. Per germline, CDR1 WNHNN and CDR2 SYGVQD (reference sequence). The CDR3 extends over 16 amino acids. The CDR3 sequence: CASRARLRPSYNEQFF. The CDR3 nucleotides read TGCGCCAGCAGGGCTAGACTACGACCCTCCTACAATGAGCAGTTCTTC.

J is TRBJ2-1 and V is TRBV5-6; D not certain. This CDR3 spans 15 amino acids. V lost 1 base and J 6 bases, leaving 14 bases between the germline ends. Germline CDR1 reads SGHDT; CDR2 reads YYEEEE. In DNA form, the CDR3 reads TGTGCCAGCAGCTTGACGGAAAAGACCTTCAATGAGCAGTTCTTC. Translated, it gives CASSLTEKTFNEQFF.

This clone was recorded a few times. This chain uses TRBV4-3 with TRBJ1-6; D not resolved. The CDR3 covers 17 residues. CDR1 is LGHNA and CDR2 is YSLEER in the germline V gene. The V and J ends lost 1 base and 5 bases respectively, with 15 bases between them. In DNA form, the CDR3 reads TGCGCCAGCAGCCAAGCCTACCTAGGCGGGGATAATTCACCCCTCCACTTT. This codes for CASSQAYLGGDNSPLHF.